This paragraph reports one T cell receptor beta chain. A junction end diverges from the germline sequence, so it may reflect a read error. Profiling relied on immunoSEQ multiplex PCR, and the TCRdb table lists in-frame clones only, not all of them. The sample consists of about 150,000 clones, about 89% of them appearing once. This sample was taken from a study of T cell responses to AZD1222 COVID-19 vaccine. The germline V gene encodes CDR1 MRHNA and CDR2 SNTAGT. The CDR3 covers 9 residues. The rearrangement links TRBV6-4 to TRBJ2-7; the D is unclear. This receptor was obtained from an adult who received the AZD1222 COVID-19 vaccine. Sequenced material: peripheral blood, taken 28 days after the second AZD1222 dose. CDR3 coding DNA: TGTGCCAGCAGTGACTACCACTTCTTC. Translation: CASSDYHFF.